The entry that follows covers one T cell receptor (beta chain) sequence. This CDR3 spans 11 amino acids. Germline V gene lookup returns CDR1 DFQATT and CDR2 SNEGSKA (reference sequence). These data originate in a study of technical replicates of blood from a few donors. Data came from immunoSEQ multiplex PCR; TCRdb stores just in-frame clones and leaves some out. The sample shows approximately 76,000 clones, just over 85% of them seen only once. This TCR came from a human donor in good health. Some clones in this sample may be carry-over from other donors' samples. The sample taken for sequencing was PBMCs. This chain connects TRBV20-1 to TRBJ1-2, with D hard to call. The CDR3 spells CSPRLLYGYTF. CDR3 sequence (DNA): TGCAGCCCCAGACTGCTCTATGGCTACACCTTC.